This TCR beta chain was sequenced in a study of identifying expanded T cells in peripheral blood. General study results and limits: Over approximately two and four weeks, about 15 and 19 clones changed, versus more than 1 between replicates. Variance in clone template counts between approximately 2-week samples significantly increased with total template count across all healthy donors.

Sequencing used immunoSEQ multiplex PCR; TCRdb keeps in-frame clones, though not all of them. The sample records 70,000 or so clones, almost 90% being singletons. For this clone: Its specificity is unknown.

During the collection period, no donor immune events like infections were recorded. This CDR3 contains 15 residues. CDR1 is SGHDN, CDR2 FVKESK, per germline. V lost 2 bases and J 4 bases, leaving 13 bases between the germline ends. The chain employs TRBV14 and TRBJ2-3; maybe TRBD2 (5 bases). Sequencing was carried out using blood. The source is a person between 18 and 75 years old in good health. The DNA of the CDR3 is TGTGCCAGCAGCCAACAGGTGGGGAGTCCAGATACGCAGTATTTT. Encoded protein: CASSQQVGSPDTQYF.